What follows are 8 T cell receptor beta chains derived from one specimen sequenced in a study of blood T cell repertoires in COVID-19. Clones were read by immunoSEQ multiplex PCR, and TCRdb kept only the in-frame ones, dropping some. Here the sample spans about 34,000 clones, 88% being singletons. What was sequenced was peripheral blood. These receptors came from a human donor with active COVID-19. The donor label of this sample is uncertain.

The V gene is TRBV27, the J gene TRBJ2-1, with TRBD2 matching over 10 bases. This CDR3 region has 14 residues. The junction had 4 bases not matched to a gene; V was cut back by 3 bases and J by 8 bases. Per germline, CDR1 MNHEY and CDR2 SMNVEV (reference sequence). The DNA for the CDR3 is TGTGCCAGCAGTTTGAGCGGGGGGGCTTATGAGCAGTTCTTC. As protein: CASSLSGGAYEQFF.

V gene TRBV7-8 combines with J gene TRBJ1-2; unclear D gene. Germline V gene data show CDR1 as SGHVS and CDR2 as FQNEAQ. CDR3 size: 17 residues. Trimming shortened V by 5 bases and J by 2 bases, and 21 bases separated the two germline ends. CDR3 in amino acids: CASSPNPGAGMNYGYTF. DNA of the CDR3: TGTGCCAGCAGCCCTAACCCGGGCGCGGGAATGAACTATGGCTACACCTTC.

The V and J genes are TRBV5-1 and TRBJ2-7; 7 bases match TRBD1. Germline V lookup: CDR1 SGHRS, CDR2 YFSETQ. This CDR3 contains 14 residues. Germline trimming cut 3 bases from V and 5 bases from J; bases unmatched to any gene: 8. The CDR3 protein is CASSSGTALNEQYF. DNA for the CDR3: TGCGCCAGCAGCTCAGGGACAGCTCTCAACGAGCAGTACTTC.

This clone was found a few times. V usage is TRBV5-3 and J usage is TRBJ1-2, with 7 nucleotides matching TRBD1. TRBV5-3 is placed among ORFs of uncertain function. The V gene end was trimmed by 1 base and the J gene end by 3 bases; junction bases not matched to a gene: 3. The CDR3 totals 14 residues. The DNA of the CDR3 is TGTGCCAGAAGCTTGCCCACAGGGGACTATGGCTACACCTTC. This sequence encodes CARSLPTGDYGYTF.

The CDR3 here is CASRLAGVNEQFF. CDR3 nucleotide sequence: TGTGCCAGCAGGCTAGCGGGCGTCAATGAGCAGTTCTTC. The chain couples TRBV2 to TRBJ2-1, with 8 positions matching TRBD2. Per the germline V gene, CDR1 is SNHLY and CDR2 is FYNNEI. V shed 6 bases and J 6 bases; nucleotides not matched to a gene: 4. The CDR3 loop spans 13 amino acids.

The chain carries TRBV6-2 or TRBV6-3 and TRBJ2-3; the match to TRBD1 covers 8 bases. V dropped 5 bases and J dropped 2; count of bases not matched to a gene: 9. The germline CDR1 and CDR2 sequences are MNHEY and SVGEGT. The CDR3 runs 16 residues. The CDR3 DNA reads as TGTGCCAGCAGTACCCTCGGACAGGGCTCCACAGATACGCAGTATTTT. Protein: CASSTLGQGSTDTQYF.

The J gene is TRBJ1-3, the V gene TRBV19, with 7 bases fitting TRBD1. The CDR3 consists of 15 residues. CDR1 LNHDA and CDR2 SQIVND come from the germline V gene (reference sequence). J lost 0 bases, V lost 7 bases, and 6 bases had no gene match. The DNA for the CDR3 is TGTGCCAGTAACACAGGGGATGGCTCTGGAAACACCATATATTTT. Its protein is CASNTGDGSGNTIYF.

The chain links TRBV19 to TRBJ1-2; 8 positions match TRBD1. The CDR3 consists of 14 residues. J lost 4 bases, V lost 5 bases, and 6 bases had no gene match. CDR1 is LNHDA and CDR2 is SQIVND in the germline V gene (reference sequence). DNA for the CDR3: TGTGCCAGTAGTGAGGAACAGGGGGTCTATGGCTACACCTTC. Its protein is CASSEEQGVYGYTF. The full variable domain, with the rest looked up from reference TRBV19 and TRBJ1-2, is DGGITQSPKYLFRKEGQNVTLSCEQNLNHDAMYWYRQDPGQGLRLIYYSQIVNDFQKGDIAEGYSVSREKKESFPLTVTSAQKNPTAFYLCASSEEQGVYGYTFGSGTRLTVV.